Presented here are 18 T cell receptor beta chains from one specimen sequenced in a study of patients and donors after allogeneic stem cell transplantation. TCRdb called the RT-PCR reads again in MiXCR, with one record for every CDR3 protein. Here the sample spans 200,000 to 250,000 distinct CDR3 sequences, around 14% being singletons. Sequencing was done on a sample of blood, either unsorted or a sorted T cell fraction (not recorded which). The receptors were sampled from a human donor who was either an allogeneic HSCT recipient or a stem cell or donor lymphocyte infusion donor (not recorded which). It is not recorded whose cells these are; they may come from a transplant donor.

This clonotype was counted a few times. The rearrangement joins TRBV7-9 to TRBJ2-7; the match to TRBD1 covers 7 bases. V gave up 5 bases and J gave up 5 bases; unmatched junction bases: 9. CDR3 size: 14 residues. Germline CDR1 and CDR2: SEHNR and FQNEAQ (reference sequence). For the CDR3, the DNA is TGTGCCAGCAGCGGACCGGGACAGACCCACGAGCAGTACTTC. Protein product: CASSGPGQTHEQYF.

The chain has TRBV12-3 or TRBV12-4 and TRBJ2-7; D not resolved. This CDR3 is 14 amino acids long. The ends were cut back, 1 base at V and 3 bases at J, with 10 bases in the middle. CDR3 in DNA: TGTGCCAGCAGTTTAGGACAAGATTACTACGAGCAGTACTTC. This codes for CASSLGQDYYEQYF.

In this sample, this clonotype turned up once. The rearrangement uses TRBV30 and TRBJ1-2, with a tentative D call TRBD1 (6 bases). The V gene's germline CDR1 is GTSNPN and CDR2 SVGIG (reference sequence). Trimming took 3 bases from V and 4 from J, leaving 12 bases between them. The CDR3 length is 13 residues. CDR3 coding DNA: TGTGCCTGGAGCTCCCAGGGGTTCTATGGCTACACCTTC. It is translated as CAWSSQGFYGYTF.

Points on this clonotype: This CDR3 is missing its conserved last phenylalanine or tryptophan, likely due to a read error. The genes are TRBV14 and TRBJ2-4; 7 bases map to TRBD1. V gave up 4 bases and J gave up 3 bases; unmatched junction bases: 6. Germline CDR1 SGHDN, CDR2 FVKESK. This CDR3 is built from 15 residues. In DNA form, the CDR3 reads TGTGCCAGCAGCCCCTGGGACAGAGGCAAAAACATTCAGTACATC. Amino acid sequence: CASSPWDRGKNIQYI.

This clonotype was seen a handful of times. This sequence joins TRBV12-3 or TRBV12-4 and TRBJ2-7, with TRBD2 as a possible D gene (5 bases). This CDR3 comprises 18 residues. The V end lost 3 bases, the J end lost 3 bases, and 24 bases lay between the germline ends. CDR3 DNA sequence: TGTGCCAGCAGTTTCGAGGGTAGAAATCCTCACACCATCTACGAGCAGTACTTC. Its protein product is CASSFEGRNPHTIYEQYF.

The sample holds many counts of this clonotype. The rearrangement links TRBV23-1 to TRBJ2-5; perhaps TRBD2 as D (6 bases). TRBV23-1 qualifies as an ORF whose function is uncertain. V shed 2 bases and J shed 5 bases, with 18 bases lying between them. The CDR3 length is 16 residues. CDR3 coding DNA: TGCGCCAGCAGTCAACCCGACGCGGGGCCCTCGGAGACCCAGTACTTC. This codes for CASSQPDAGPSETQYF.

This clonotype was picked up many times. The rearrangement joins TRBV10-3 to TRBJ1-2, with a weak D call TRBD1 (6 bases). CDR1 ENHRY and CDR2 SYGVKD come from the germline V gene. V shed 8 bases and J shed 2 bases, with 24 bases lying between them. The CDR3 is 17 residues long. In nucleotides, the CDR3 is TGTGCCATCGAGCGGGGGGGCGGGAGTGGTGGAAACTATGGCTACACCTTC. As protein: CAIERGGGSGGNYGYTF.

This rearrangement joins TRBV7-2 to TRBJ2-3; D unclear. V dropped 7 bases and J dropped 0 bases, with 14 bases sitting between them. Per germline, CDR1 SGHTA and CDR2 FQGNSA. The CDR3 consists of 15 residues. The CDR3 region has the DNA TGTGCCAGCACCCAACGGCGCGGAAGCACAGATACGCAGTATTTT. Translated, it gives CASTQRRGSTDTQYF.

The CDR3 region is CASSAGLAGGIETQYF. CDR3 nucleotides: TGTGCCAGCAGCGCCGGACTAGCGGGGGGTATTGAGACCCAGTACTTC. The gene calls are TRBV9 and TRBJ2-5, with 14 bases that match TRBD2. Germline-derived CDR1 and CDR2 are SGDLS and YYNGEE. This CDR3 spans 16 amino acids. Unmatched junction bases numbered 6, after V lost 3 bases and J lost 5 bases.

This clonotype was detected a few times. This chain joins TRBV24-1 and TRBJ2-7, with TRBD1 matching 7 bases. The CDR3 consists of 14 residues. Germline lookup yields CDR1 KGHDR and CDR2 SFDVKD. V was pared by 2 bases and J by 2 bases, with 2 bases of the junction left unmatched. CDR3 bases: TGTGCCACCAGTGATTCGGGACAGCCCTACGAGCAGTACTTC. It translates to CATSDSGQPYEQYF.

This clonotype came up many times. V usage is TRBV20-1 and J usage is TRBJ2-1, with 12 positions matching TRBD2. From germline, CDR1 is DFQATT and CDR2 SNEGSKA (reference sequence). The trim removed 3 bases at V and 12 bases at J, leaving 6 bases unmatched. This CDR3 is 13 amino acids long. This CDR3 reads CSASPSGGVGQFF. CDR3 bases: TGCAGTGCTAGCCCTAGCGGGGGGGTAGGGCAGTTCTTC.

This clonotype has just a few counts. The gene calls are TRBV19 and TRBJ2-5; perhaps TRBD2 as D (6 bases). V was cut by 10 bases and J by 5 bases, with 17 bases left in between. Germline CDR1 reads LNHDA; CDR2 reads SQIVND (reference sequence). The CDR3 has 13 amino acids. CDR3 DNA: TGTGCCACCGGAGACAGTCGGGGGGAGACCCAGTACTTC. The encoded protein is CATGDSRGETQYF.

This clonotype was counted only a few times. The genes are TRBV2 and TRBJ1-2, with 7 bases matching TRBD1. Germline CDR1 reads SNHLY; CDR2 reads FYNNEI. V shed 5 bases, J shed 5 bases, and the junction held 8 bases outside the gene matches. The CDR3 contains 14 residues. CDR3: CASSSELGQYGYTF. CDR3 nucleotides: TGTGCCAGCAGTTCTGAGTTGGGACAGTATGGCTACACCTTC.

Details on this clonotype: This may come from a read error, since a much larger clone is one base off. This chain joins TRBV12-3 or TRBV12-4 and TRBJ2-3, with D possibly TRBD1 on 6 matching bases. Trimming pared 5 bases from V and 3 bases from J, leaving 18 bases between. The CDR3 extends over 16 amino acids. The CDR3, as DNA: TGTGCCAGCAGTCCATCAGGTGGGCAGGGGACAGATACGCAGTATTTT. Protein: CASSPSGGQGTDTQYF.

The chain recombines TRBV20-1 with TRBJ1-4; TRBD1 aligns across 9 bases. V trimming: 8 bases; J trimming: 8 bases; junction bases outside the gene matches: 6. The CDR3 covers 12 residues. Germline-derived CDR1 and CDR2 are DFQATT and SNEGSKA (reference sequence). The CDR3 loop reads CSIRQGVEKLFF. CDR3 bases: TGCAGTATCCGACAGGGGGTGGAAAAACTGTTTTTT.

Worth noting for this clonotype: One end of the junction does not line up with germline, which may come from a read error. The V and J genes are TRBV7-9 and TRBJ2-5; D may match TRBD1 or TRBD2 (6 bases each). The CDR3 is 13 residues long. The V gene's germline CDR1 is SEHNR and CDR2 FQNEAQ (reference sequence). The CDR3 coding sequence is TGCGCCAGCAGTCTGAGGGGGGCAGAGACCCAGTACTTC. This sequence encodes CASSLRGAETQYF.

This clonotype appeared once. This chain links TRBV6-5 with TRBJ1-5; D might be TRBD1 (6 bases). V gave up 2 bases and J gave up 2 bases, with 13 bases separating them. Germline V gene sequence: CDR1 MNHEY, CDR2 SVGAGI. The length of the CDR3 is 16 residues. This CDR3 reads CASSYSRRGGNQPQHF. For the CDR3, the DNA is TGTGCCAGCAGTTACAGTCGCAGGGGCGGCAATCAGCCCCAGCATTTT.

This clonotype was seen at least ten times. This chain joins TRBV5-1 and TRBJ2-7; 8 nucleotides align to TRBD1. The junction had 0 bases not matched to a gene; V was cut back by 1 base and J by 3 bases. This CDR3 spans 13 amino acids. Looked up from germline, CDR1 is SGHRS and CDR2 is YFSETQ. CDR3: CASSLTGGYEQYF. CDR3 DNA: TGCGCCAGCAGCTTGACAGGGGGCTACGAGCAGTACTTC.